Listed here are 8 T cell receptor beta chains from one sample, sequenced in a study of cytomegalovirus exposure and HLA in healthy donors. The PCR employed 60 Vbeta primers together with 13 Jbeta primers. The protocol was immunoSEQ multiplex PCR, while the TCRdb copy is restricted to in-frame clones and leaves out a portion. The table lists 200,000 or so clones, 81% of them singletons, with 3.8% in the top ten. Material: PBMCs. Receptor source: a man aged 45-65 years in good health and CMV-seronegative.

This clone came up a few times. The rearrangement uses TRBV27 and TRBJ1-6; TRBD1 agrees at 7 bases. This CDR3 has 15 residues. Germline V gene data show CDR1 as MNHEY and CDR2 as SMNVEV (reference sequence). V lost 8 bases, J lost 7 bases, and 11 bases stayed unmatched. CDR3 amino acids: CASQQGILENSPLHF. CDR3 coding DNA: TGTGCCAGCCAACAGGGGATTCTGGAAAATTCACCCCTCCACTTT.

This clone was seen a few times. This rearrangement joins TRBV9 to TRBJ1-3, with D perhaps matching TRBD1 (5 bases). The germline V gene encodes CDR1 SGDLS and CDR2 YYNGEE. The CDR3 is 15 residues long. Trimming shortened V by 2 bases and J by 0 bases, and 9 bases separated the two germline ends. The CDR3 here is CASSVSTGSGNTIYF. The CDR3 DNA reads as TGTGCCAGCAGCGTCAGTACAGGCTCTGGAAACACCATATATTTT.

This clone was seen a single time. DNA for the CDR3: TGTGCCAGCAGCTTGAGGGAAGCGGGCACCGGGGAGCTGTTTTTT. It specifies CASSLREAGTGELFF. The V gene is TRBV7-3, the J gene TRBJ2-2; weak D call: TRBD2 (6 bases). The CDR3 sequence is 15 residues long. Germline CDR1 is SGHTA and CDR2 is FQGTGA. V dropped 3 bases and J dropped 4 bases, with 12 bases sitting between them.

V gene TRBV7-9 combines with J gene TRBJ1-5, with 7 bases fitting TRBD1. Trimming removed 5 bases from V and 7 bases from J; junction bases left unmatched: 5. This CDR3 has 13 residues. CDR1 SEHNR and CDR2 FQNEAQ come from the germline V gene (reference sequence). The CDR3 nucleotides are TGTGCCAGCAGCCTAGGGGGCGAACAGCCCCAGCATTTT. Translation: CASSLGGEQPQHF.

This clone is a singleton in its sample. The V call is TRBV7-6, the J call TRBJ2-5; 12 bases match TRBD2. CDR3 length: 18 residues. The ends lost 2 bases at V and 1 base at J; junction bases unmatched: 8. Germline V CDR1 and CDR2: SGHVS, FNYEAQ. The CDR3 here is CASSLFLAGGPGQETQYF. The CDR3 DNA reads as TGTGCCAGCAGCTTATTTCTAGCGGGGGGGCCAGGCCAAGAGACCCAGTACTTC.

The chain employs TRBV4-3 and TRBJ2-3; 8 bases fit TRBD2. The CDR3 is 15 amino acids. The V segment lost 4 bases and the J segment 2 bases; nucleotides outside the gene matches: 5. In germline, CDR1 is LGHNA, CDR2 YSLEER. The CDR3 DNA follows: TGCGCCAGCAGCCCCCAGCGGGGGCCCACAGATACGCAGTATTTT. It codes for CASSPQRGPTDTQYF.

The V gene is TRBV10-3, the J gene TRBJ2-1, with 12 bases fitting TRBD2. Germline lookup yields CDR1 ENHRY and CDR2 SYGVKD. V lost 7 bases, J lost 5 bases, and 6 bases stayed unmatched. The length of the CDR3 is 15 residues. CDR3 protein: CAITSGGASDNEQFF. CDR3 DNA: TGTGCCATCACTAGCGGGGGGGCCTCGGACAATGAGCAGTTCTTC.

V usage is TRBV4-2 and J usage is TRBJ2-1; D gene uncertain. V dropped 1 base and J dropped 7 bases, with 11 bases sitting between them. The CDR3 runs 14 residues. Germline V CDR1 and CDR2: LGHNA, YNFKEQ. The CDR3 spells CASSQALGVNEQFF. The CDR3 nucleotides are TGTGCCAGCAGCCAAGCTCTGGGCGTAAATGAGCAGTTCTTC.